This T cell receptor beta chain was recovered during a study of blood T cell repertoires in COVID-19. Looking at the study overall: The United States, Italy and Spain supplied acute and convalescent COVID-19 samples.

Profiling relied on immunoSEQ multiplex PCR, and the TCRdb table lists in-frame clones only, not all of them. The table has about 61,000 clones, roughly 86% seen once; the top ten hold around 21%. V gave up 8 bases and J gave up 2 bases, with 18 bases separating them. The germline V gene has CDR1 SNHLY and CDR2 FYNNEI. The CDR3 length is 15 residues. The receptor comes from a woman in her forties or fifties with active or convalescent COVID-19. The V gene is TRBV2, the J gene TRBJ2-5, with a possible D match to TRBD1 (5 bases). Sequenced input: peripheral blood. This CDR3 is CASGGQARVQETQYF. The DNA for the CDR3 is TGTGCCAGCGGTGGGCAGGCCAGGGTACAAGAGACCCAGTACTTC.